This TCR beta chain was sequenced during a study of a mutant IDH1 vaccine in newly diagnosed glioma. The table came from immunoSEQ multiplex PCR; TCRdb's copy has only in-frame clones and leaves some out. The repertoire holds under 40,000 clones, about 80% seen once, with roughly 30% in the top ten. This CDR3 comprises 11 residues. Germline V gives CDR1 MGHDK, CDR2 SYGVNS. Trimming shortened V by 5 bases and J by 4 bases, and 5 bases separated the two germline ends. The time point here: week 47, end of study. Each dose delivered 300 ug of mutant IDH1 20-mer peptide subcutaneously with imiquimod. A word on this clone: Its antigen is not identified.

The material sequenced was PBMCs, taken from a glioma patient whose treatment included an IDH1 peptide vaccine. V usage is TRBV25-1 and J usage is TRBJ1-2; D uncertain. The clonotype was recovered from a young man with glioma. CDR3 in amino acids: CASSNSYGYTF. The CDR3 DNA follows: TGTGCCAGCAGTAACTCCTATGGCTACACCTTC.